The present entry profiles one T cell receptor (beta chain) with its context. The target antigen is unknown. This CDR3 region has 15 residues. From germline, CDR1 is SGDLS and CDR2 YYNGEE. Germline trimming cut 1 base from V and 3 bases from J; bases unmatched to any gene: 4. The TCR beta CDR3 regions underwent amplification using RNA transcripts as the source. With the HTBI primer set, the TCR CDR3 went through a first round of RT-PCR. One entry per CDR3 protein results from TCRdb running MiXCR on the multiplex PCR reads. The sample lists more than 450,000 distinct CDR3 sequences; 15% to 20% were seen once. The data are from a study of T cells in Graves' hyperthyroidism and ophthalmopathy. Study-level points and caveats: Ophthalmopathy prediction by the model preceded onset by a median about 6 months. Also found in blood were most expanded thyroid clonotypes above 0.001.

This TCR was sampled from a man aged 35 to 55 with Graves' ophthalmopathy. V is TRBV9 and J is TRBJ2-5; 9 bases are a match to TRBD2. Sequenced sample: blood. The CDR3 loop reads CASSVRAGGKETQYF. The CDR3 DNA reads as TGTGCCAGCAGCGTACGAGCGGGAGGTAAAGAGACCCAGTACTTC.